A single sample is the source of the 31 T cell receptor beta chains below, sequenced in a study of T cells in Graves' hyperthyroidism and ophthalmopathy. Amplification of TCR beta CDR3 regions was performed using RNA transcripts as template. HTBI primers were the set used in a first-round RT-PCR of the TCR CDR3. Each CDR3 protein gets one entry after TCRdb re-called the multiplex PCR reads with MiXCR. The sample has under 400,000 distinct CDR3 sequences; about 15% are singletons. The sample taken for sequencing was blood. The source of these receptors is a woman aged 60-70 years with Graves' ophthalmopathy.

This clonotype was seen at least ten times. The chain joins TRBV12-3 or TRBV12-4 to TRBJ2-7; no clear D. V lost 8 bases, J lost 1 base, and 12 bases lay in between. The CDR3 has 13 residues. The CDR3 region is CASQDGRSYEQYF. The CDR3 coding sequence is TGTGCCAGCCAGGACGGTAGATCCTACGAGCAGTACTTC.

This clonotype has more than one count but fewer than ten. The chain recombines TRBV20-1 with TRBJ2-3; 16 bases align to TRBD2. This CDR3 has 17 amino acids. V was clipped by 5 bases and J by 4 bases; unmatched bases: 9. The germline gives CDR1 DFQATT, CDR2 SNEGSKA (reference sequence). The CDR3 region has the DNA TGCAGTGCTGCACAGGGACTAGCGGGAGGGGATGCAGATACGCAGTATTTT. This encodes CSAAQGLAGGDADTQYF.

This clonotype was detected ten times or more. The chain is built from TRBV7-2 and TRBJ2-3; perhaps TRBD2 as D (6 bases). Per germline, CDR1 SGHTA and CDR2 FQGNSA. This CDR3 contains 15 residues. V lost 2 bases and J 8 bases, leaving 17 bases between the germline ends. This CDR3 reads CASSLTDGGRATQYF. The CDR3 DNA is TGTGCCAGCAGCTTAACGGACGGGGGAAGGGCTACGCAGTATTTT.

This clonotype was recorded many times. The chain links TRBV20-1 to TRBJ2-5, with D uncertain. Germline CDR1 DFQATT, CDR2 SNEGSKA (reference sequence). The length of the CDR3 is 14 residues. V gave up 3 bases and J gave up 2 bases, with 13 bases separating them. The CDR3 DNA sequence: TGCAGTGCTAGGGGCAGAGCCTTTCAAGAGACCCAGTACTTC. Its protein is CSARGRAFQETQYF.

The CDR3 here is CSARDGGEGVNNEQFF. Here the CDR3 DNA reads TGCAGTGCTAGAGATGGGGGGGAAGGGGTCAACAATGAGCAGTTCTTC. This rearrangement joins TRBV20-1 to TRBJ2-1; 7 bases match TRBD2. V dropped 0 bases and J dropped 5; count of bases not matched to a gene: 10. CDR3 length equals 16 residues. CDR1 DFQATT and CDR2 SNEGSKA come from the germline V gene (reference sequence).

This clonotype was observed many times. The chain is built from TRBV6-1 and TRBJ1-5; D gene ambiguous. Germline CDR1 is MNHNS and CDR2 is SASEGT. Trimming pared 3 bases from V and 11 bases from J, leaving 14 bases between. The CDR3 has 13 amino acids. The CDR3 region has the DNA TGTGCCAGCAGTGAGACTCGTACGAGGACCCAGCATTTT. Translated: CASSETRTRTQHF.

This clonotype was observed a single time. The J gene is TRBJ1-2, the V gene TRBV18, with 10 nucleotides matching TRBD1. The CDR3 covers 15 residues. V lost 5 bases, J lost 8 bases, and 11 bases stayed unmatched. The germline V gene encodes CDR1 KGHSH and CDR2 LQKENI. CDR3 in amino acids: CASSSTGTGVLGYTF. CDR3 in DNA: TGTGCCAGCTCAAGTACCGGGACAGGGGTATTAGGCTACACCTTC.

This rearrangement joins TRBV12-3 or TRBV12-4 to TRBJ2-1; 12 bases are a match to TRBD2. Trimming at V came to 0 bases and at J to 9 bases, leaving 0 bases not matched to a gene. The CDR3 sequence is 14 residues long. This CDR3 reads CASSLAGLAGEQFF. The CDR3 nucleotides read TGTGCCAGCAGTTTAGCGGGACTAGCGGGTGAGCAGTTCTTC.

This clonotype showed up many times. This chain links TRBV12-3 or TRBV12-4 with TRBJ2-3; 7 nucleotides align to TRBD1. The CDR3 spans 13 residues. V was clipped by 7 bases and J by 4 bases; unmatched bases: 5. Here the CDR3 DNA reads TGTGCCAGCACAAGGGGGCGTCCAGATACGCAGTATTTT. It is translated as CASTRGRPDTQYF.

The rearrangement uses TRBV30 and TRBJ2-1; the D is unclear. In germline, CDR1 is GTSNPN, CDR2 SVGIG (reference sequence). This CDR3 is 11 amino acids long. Trimming cost V 0 bases and J 4 bases, with 1 base left between them. CDR3 amino acids: CAWSVYNEQFF. In DNA form, the CDR3 reads TGTGCCTGGAGTGTTTACAATGAGCAGTTCTTC.

This clonotype appeared a few times. This chain links TRBV15 with TRBJ2-7, with a tentative D call TRBD1 (6 bases). The V end was cut by 0 bases, the J end by 2 bases, with 11 bases between. The germline CDR1 and CDR2 sequences are LNHNV and YYDKDF (reference sequence). CDR3 length: 15 amino acids. The CDR3 nucleotides are TGTGCCACCAGCAGAGATCAGGACAGAACCTACGAGCAGTACTTC. Encoded protein: CATSRDQDRTYEQYF.

This clonotype was picked up one time. A single base separates this from a much larger clone, so it may be a read error. The chain combines TRBV7-8 with TRBJ2-2; D is possibly TRBD2 (6 bases). Germline V gene sequence: CDR1 SGHVS, CDR2 FQNEAQ. This CDR3 has 17 amino acids. The CDR3 sequence is CASSLDQPGLRTGELLF. CDR3 bases: TGTGCCAGCAGCTTAGATCAACCGGGACTTCGCACCGGGGAGCTGCTTTTT.

Only a few counts were recorded for this clonotype. The chain uses TRBV10-3 and TRBJ2-1; 8 bases map to TRBD2. The CDR3 extends over 15 amino acids. The V gene end was trimmed by 3 bases and the J gene end by 1 base; junction bases not matched to a gene: 2. Germline values: CDR1 ENHRY, CDR2 SYGVKD. The CDR3, as DNA: TGTGCCATCAGTGACGGGACTAGGTCCTACAATGAGCAGTTCTTC. Translating it yields CAISDGTRSYNEQFF.

This clonotype appeared many times. The chain couples TRBV5-1 to TRBJ2-7; TRBD1 or TRBD2 may be the D gene (5 bases each). Trimming cost V 4 bases and J 0 bases, with 11 bases left between them. This CDR3 has 14 amino acids. Germline assignment: CDR1 SGHRS and CDR2 YFSETQ. The DNA of the CDR3 is TGCGCCAGCAGCCGGGACGGCAGCTCCTACGAGCAGTACTTC. It specifies CASSRDGSSYEQYF.

This clonotype was found a few times. The V gene is TRBV5-1, the J gene TRBJ2-4, with 13 nucleotides matching TRBD2. The V segment lost 0 bases and the J segment 6 bases; nucleotides outside the gene matches: 3. Per the germline V gene, CDR1 is SGHRS and CDR2 is YFSETQ. The CDR3 is 16 amino acids. CDR3 nucleotide sequence: TGCGCCAGCAGCTTGGTGGGACTAGCGGGAACAAACATTCAGTACTTC. It encodes CASSLVGLAGTNIQYF.

V gene TRBV2 combines with J gene TRBJ2-1; 14 bases align to TRBD2. CDR3 size: 17 residues. V was pared by 6 bases and J by 1 base, with 5 bases of the junction left unmatched. CDR1 SNHLY and CDR2 FYNNEI come from the germline V gene. CDR3 loop: CASSGLAGGESYNEQFF. CDR3 DNA: TGTGCCAGCAGCGGACTAGCGGGAGGAGAGTCCTACAATGAGCAGTTCTTC.

Ten or more counts support this clonotype. The CDR3 loop is CASSSPYEQYF. DNA for the CDR3: TGTGCCAGCAGTTCCCCCTACGAGCAGTACTTC. The rearrangement links TRBV28 to TRBJ2-7; D ambiguous. V shed 4 bases and J shed 2 bases, with 3 bases lying between them. Germline V lookup: CDR1 MDHEN, CDR2 SYDVKM. The CDR3 is 11 residues long.

This clonotype was counted only a few times. This rearrangement joins TRBV7-9 to TRBJ2-5; no reliable D call. CDR1 and CDR2 from the germline V gene are SEHNR and FQNEAQ (reference sequence). The CDR3 runs to 15 residues. With 2 bases removed from V and 5 bases from J, the gap between germline ends came to 15 bases. The CDR3 DNA reads TGTGCCAGCAGCTTACCCAACTGGGGTGGGGAGACCCAGTACTTC. Its protein is CASSLPNWGGETQYF.

This clonotype was recorded many times. The chain recombines TRBV2 with TRBJ2-2, with D possibly matching TRBD1 (6 bases). The CDR3 is 16 amino acids. Germline V CDR1 and CDR2: SNHLY, FYNNEI. Trimming pared 7 bases from V and 5 bases from J, leaving 20 bases between. CDR3 in DNA: TGTGCCAGCATGGGACACAAAGGAAGTGGGACCGGGGAGCTGTTTTTT. Its translation: CASMGHKGSGTGELFF.

The sample holds many counts of this clonotype. The junction departs from the called germline gene at one end, perhaps through a read error. The chain has TRBV2 and TRBJ2-1, with 11 bases identical to TRBD2. From germline, CDR1 is SNHLY and CDR2 FYNNEI. The CDR3 has 15 residues. CDR3 sequence reads: CAGTAGTSGYNEQFF. The DNA for the CDR3 is TGCGCGGGAACCGCCGGGACTAGCGGCTACAATGAGCAGTTCTTC.

This clonotype was found a few times. This chain links TRBV4-1 with TRBJ1-6; TRBD1 matches at 7 bases. V was pared by 0 bases and J by 10 bases, with 9 bases of the junction left unmatched. The CDR3 totals 16 residues. Germline V lookup: CDR1 MGHRA, CDR2 YSYEKL. CDR3 in amino acids: CASSQDLTGPGSPLHF. Here the CDR3 DNA reads TGCGCCAGCAGCCAAGATCTGACAGGGCCGGGATCACCCCTCCACTTT.

The chain uses TRBV29-1 and TRBJ2-3; 10 bases map to TRBD2. Germline CDR1 and CDR2: SQVTM and ANQGSEA. The CDR3 loop spans 13 amino acids. V trimming: 6 bases; J trimming: 4 bases; junction bases outside the gene matches: 4. CDR3 DNA sequence: TGCAGCGTAGTACTAGCGGGATCAGATACGCAGTATTTT. Amino acid sequence: CSVVLAGSDTQYF.

This chain uses TRBV19 with TRBJ1-1, with D tentatively TRBD1 (6 bases). The CDR3 has 14 residues. Germline CDR1 LNHDA, CDR2 SQIVND (reference sequence). Trimming took off 6 bases at V and 1 base at J, with 12 bases between the two ends. Here the CDR3 DNA reads TGTGCCAGTAGCTCAGACAGGTCGAACACTGAAGCTTTCTTT. It translates to CASSSDRSNTEAFF.

The sample holds many counts of this clonotype. The V call is TRBV6-6, the J call TRBJ1-1, with D unclear. CDR1 is MNHNY, CDR2 SVGAGI, per germline (reference sequence). The CDR3 is 16 residues long. The V gene lost 2 bases and the J gene lost 0 bases, with 13 bases spanning the gap. CDR3 nucleotides: TGTGCCAGCAGTTACGGGGTCGTCCACATGAACACTGAAGCTTTCTTT. Protein sequence: CASSYGVVHMNTEAFF.

This clonotype was seen at least ten times. The chain employs TRBV27 and TRBJ1-4, with TRBD1 matching over 9 bases. This CDR3 contains 16 residues. After removal of 1 base from V and 4 bases from J, the junction contained 4 bases not matched to a gene. Germline lookup yields CDR1 MNHEY and CDR2 SMNVEV (reference sequence). The CDR3 here is CASSLFAGQGNEKLFF. In DNA form, the CDR3 reads TGTGCCAGCAGTTTATTCGCGGGACAGGGTAATGAAAAACTGTTTTTT. Full variable domain (missing parts from reference TRBV27 and TRBJ1-4): EAQVTQNPRYLITVTGKKLTVTCSQNMNHEYMSWYRQDPGLGLRQIYYSMNVEVTDKGDVPEGYKVSRKEKRNFPLILESPSPNQTSLYFCASSLFAGQGNEKLFFGSGTQLSVL.

This clonotype has only a few counts. V gene TRBV7-2 combines with J gene TRBJ1-4; D gene ambiguous. Germline CDR1 SGHTA, CDR2 FQGNSA. Trimming left V 2 bases short and J 5 bases short, with 6 bases between. The CDR3 contains 13 residues. In DNA, the CDR3 is TGTGCCAGCAGCTTAACCGGGAATGAAAAACTGTTTTTT. Translating it yields CASSLTGNEKLFF.

Many counts were recorded for this clonotype. One junction end disagrees with the germline gene, perhaps due to a read error. The V gene is TRBV27, the J gene TRBJ2-3; D might be TRBD2 (6 bases). Germline V gives CDR1 MNHEY, CDR2 SMNVEV (reference sequence). The CDR3 length is 15 residues. The CDR3 spells CNINTGGTTTDTQYF. The CDR3 DNA is TGCAACATTAATACCGGCGGGACCACGACAGATACGCAGTATTTT.

This clonotype was detected ten times or more. The chain has TRBV11-2 and TRBJ2-7; unclear D gene. Per germline, CDR1 SGHAT and CDR2 FQNNGV. Trimming left V 2 bases short and J 3 bases short, with 2 bases between. The CDR3 consists of 11 residues. CDR3 DNA: TGTGCCAGCAGCTTAAACTACGAGCAGTACTTC. Translated, it gives CASSLNYEQYF. Drawing the rest from reference TRBV11-2 and TRBJ2-7, the complete variable domain is EAGVAQSPRYKIIEKRQSVAFWCNPISGHATLYWYQQILGQGPKLLIQFQNNGVVDDSQLPKDRFSAERLKGVDSTLKIQPAKLEDSAVYLCASSLNYEQYFGPGTRLTVT.

At least ten counts were recorded for this clonotype. The CDR3 spells CASSLDRVVGETQYF. CDR3 in DNA: TGTGCCAGCAGTTTGGACAGGGTGGTCGGAGAGACCCAGTACTTC. The V call is TRBV12-3 or TRBV12-4, the J call TRBJ2-5; 8 bases fit TRBD1. The CDR3 has 15 residues. Germline trimming cut 3 bases from V and 4 bases from J; bases unmatched to any gene: 7.

This clonotype has a count of ten or more. In DNA form, the CDR3 reads TGCGCCAGCAGCTTGGAGGGGGACAGGGGCCACGAGCAGTACTTC. This encodes CASSLEGDRGHEQYF. J is TRBJ2-7 and V is TRBV5-1; 10 bases line up with TRBD1. The CDR3 is 15 residues long. Unmatched junction bases numbered 5, after V lost 0 bases and J lost 5 bases. Germline V lookup: CDR1 SGHRS, CDR2 YFSETQ.

This clonotype showed up many times. DNA of the CDR3: TGTGCCAGCAGCCAAGGAAGGCTAGCGGGATCTGATACGCAGTATTTT. This translates into CASSQGRLAGSDTQYF. The J gene is TRBJ2-3, the V gene TRBV3-1; TRBD2 matches 9 bases. The CDR3 is made up of 16 amino acids. V was clipped by 1 base and J by 6 bases; unmatched bases: 8. Germline V lookup: CDR1 LGHDT, CDR2 YNNKEL (reference sequence).